Included here is one TCR beta chain sequence, with context. As yet, its antigen is unknown. The germline V gene encodes CDR1 DFQATT and CDR2 SNEGSKA (reference sequence). V gave up 5 bases and J gave up 3 bases; unmatched junction bases: 6. This CDR3 has 14 residues. This specimen comes from a study of CD8+CD57+ T cells in acquired aplastic anemia. Across the whole study: Across the sorted CD4+ and CD8+ cells, DNA amounts averaged roughly 3 ug. Study-wide points: A set of around 30 CD8+ CDR3 sequences was shared between patients and controls, and these sequences appeared highly expressed in patients.

Genomic DNA acted as the template from which TCR beta VDJ combination and CDR3 sequence profiling were carried out. TCRdb analysed the reads with MiXCR anew, one entry per CDR3 protein. Among 150,000 or so distinct CDR3 sequences listed, about 48% were seen once. Before being chosen for sequencing, patients had shown CD8+CD57+ cell expansion by flow cytometry. Acquired aplastic anemia of severe grade affected all patients. The sequenced sample was sorted CD4+, CD8+, or CD8+CD57+ T cells (not recorded which) from PBMCs. This receptor was identified in a human donor with aplastic anemia. The chain links TRBV20-1 to TRBJ2-7; 11 bases align to TRBD2. DNA of the CDR3: TGCAGTGCTCCACTAGCGGGGGTTAACTACGAGCAGTACTTC. Encoded protein: CSAPLAGVNYEQYF.